These 9 T cell receptor beta chains came from one sample sequenced in a study of shared clonotypes between healthy human individuals. Profiled with immunoSEQ multiplex PCR; TCRdb holds only in-frame clones, not every one. This sample yields roughly 2.4 million clones, of which 95% are seen a single time; around 0.13% belongs to the top ten. The sequencing input was naive CD4+ T cells sorted from blood. Subset specified: CD45RA+ positively selected. These receptors came from a man aged 18 to 29 in good health.

Remarks on this clone: At one boundary the junction diverges from the germline segment, which might be a read error. The chain is built from TRBV5-1 and TRBJ2-7; TRBD1 might be the D (6 bases). This CDR3 is 12 amino acids long. Germline V gives CDR1 SGHRS, CDR2 YFSETQ. CDR3 DNA: TGCGCCAGCAGCCGGGACACCACTCTACGGGACTTC. Its protein is CASSRDTTLRDF.

V gene TRBV28 combines with J gene TRBJ2-7, with TRBD2 identical over 8 bases. CDR1 and CDR2 from the germline V gene are MDHEN and SYDVKM. The V segment lost 7 bases and the J segment 5 bases; nucleotides outside the gene matches: 10. The CDR3 spans 14 residues. The CDR3 DNA reads TGTGCCAGCACCCTTCGGGGGGGGCGGGACGAGCAGTACTTC. Translation: CASTLRGGRDEQYF.

The V and J genes are TRBV4-3 and TRBJ2-3; 9 bases line up with TRBD2. This CDR3 has 13 amino acids. V lost 8 bases to trimming and J lost 3 bases; unmatched junction nucleotides: 3. Germline V gene lookup returns CDR1 LGHNA and CDR2 YSLEER. CDR3 protein: CASGLAGTDTQYF. The CDR3 coding sequence is TGCGCCAGCGGGCTAGCGGGAACAGATACGCAGTATTTT.

The gene calls are TRBV5-4 and TRBJ2-7; 7 bases fit TRBD2. The CDR3 consists of 15 residues. CDR1 and CDR2 (germline): SGHNT, YYREEE (reference sequence). V shed 4 bases, J shed 3 bases, and the junction held 10 bases outside the gene matches. Here the CDR3 reads CASSRDGGRIYEQYF. CDR3 DNA: TGTGCCAGCAGCCGCGACGGGGGGAGAATCTACGAGCAGTACTTC.

The V and J genes are TRBV27 and TRBJ2-7; D is tentatively TRBD1 or TRBD2 (5 bases each). The CDR3 contains 15 residues. CDR1 and CDR2 from the germline V gene are MNHEY and SMNVEV (reference sequence). V shed 6 bases and J shed 5 bases, with 20 bases lying between them. Here the CDR3 reads CASSHSEVLGDEQYF. The DNA of the CDR3 is TGTGCCAGCAGCCACTCGGAGGTCCTAGGGGACGAGCAGTACTTC.

The gene calls are TRBV18 and TRBJ1-5, with D unresolved. Germline CDR1 reads KGHSH; CDR2 reads LQKENI. The CDR3 consists of 15 residues. V was shortened by 3 bases and J by 6 bases, with 15 bases between the two germline ends. For the CDR3, the DNA is TGTGCCAGCTCACCGACGGTTTGGGGAATTCAGCCCCAGCATTTT. It encodes CASSPTVWGIQPQHF.

Comment on this clone: The sample carries other DNA sequences with the same CDR3. The chain uses TRBV2 and TRBJ1-1; the match to TRBD1 covers 8 bases. Trimming cost V 6 bases and J 4 bases; bases outside gene matches: 4. The CDR3 is made up of 13 amino acids. Germline-derived CDR1 and CDR2 are SNHLY and FYNNEI. The CDR3 DNA is TGTGCCAGCAGAGGACAGGGCGTCACTGAAGCTTTCTTT. Its translation is CASRGQGVTEAFF.

As for this clone: At the DNA level, this CDR3 is encoded by other sequences in the same sample as well. The rearrangement uses TRBV2 and TRBJ1-2; TRBD1 might be the D (6 bases). The CDR3 is 12 amino acids. Trimming cost V 6 bases and J 4 bases, with 9 bases left between them. Germline V gene sequence: CDR1 SNHLY, CDR2 FYNNEI. The CDR3 spells CASRGQTYGYTF. In nucleotides, the CDR3 is TGTGCCAGCAGAGGACAGACCTATGGCTACACCTTC.

This clone was found once. Other DNA sequences in the same sample also yield this CDR3. This chain links TRBV18 with TRBJ2-5, with D maybe TRBD1 (5 bases). The germline CDR1 and CDR2 sequences are KGHSH and LQKENI. This CDR3 is built from 14 residues. V was pared by 2 bases and J by 1 base, with 8 bases between. CDR3 region: CASSPGAAQETQYF. For the CDR3, the DNA is TGTGCCAGCTCACCAGGGGCAGCCCAAGAGACCCAGTACTTC.